The TCR beta chain described here comes from a study of beta chain features in type 1 diabetes. Study-wide points: For Type 1 diabetes patients, all four CD4+ subsets carried TCRB CDR3s that were moderately but significantly shorter. A pattern of fewer insertions and more deletions at VDJ junctions was seen in type 1 diabetes patients. Compared to healthy donors, patients appeared to have naive, central memory and Treg TCRB repertoires that were more alike.

Once sorted, every population was more than 95% pure. As regards this clone: What it binds is unknown.

cDNA synthesis used the whole RNA isolate, giving expressed TCRB sequences. Sequencing used immunoSEQ multiplex PCR; TCRdb keeps in-frame clones, though not all of them. The sample contains 680,000 or so clones, about an eighth of which appear only once. The V gene lost 6 bases and the J gene lost 0 bases, with 9 bases spanning the gap. The CDR3 totals 15 residues. From germline, CDR1 is SGHDN and CDR2 FVKESK. V usage is TRBV14 and J usage is TRBJ1-6; D gene ambiguous. Source material: naive CD4+ T cells from blood. The clonotype was recovered from a man in his late teens or twenties with type 1 diabetes. The CDR3 here is CASRGESSYNSPLHF. Written as DNA, the CDR3 is TGTGCCAGCAGGGGCGAGAGCTCCTATAATTCACCCCTCCACTTT.